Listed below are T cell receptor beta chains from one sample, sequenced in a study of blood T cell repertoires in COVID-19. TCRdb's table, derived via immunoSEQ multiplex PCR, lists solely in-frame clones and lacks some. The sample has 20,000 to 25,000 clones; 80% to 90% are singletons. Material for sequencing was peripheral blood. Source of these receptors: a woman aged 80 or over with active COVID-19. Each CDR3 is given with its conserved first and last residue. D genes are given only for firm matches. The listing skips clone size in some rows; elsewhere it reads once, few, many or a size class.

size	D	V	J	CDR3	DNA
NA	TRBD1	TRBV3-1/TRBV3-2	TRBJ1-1	CASIWTGGNEAFF	TGTGCCAGCATCTGGACAGGGGGGAACGAGGCTTTCTTT
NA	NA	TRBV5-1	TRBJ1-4	CASSLAGGLTNEKLFF	TGCGCCAGCAGCTTGGCGGGGGGGTTAACTAATGAAAAACTGTTTTTT
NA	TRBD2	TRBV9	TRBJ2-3	CASSARTSGGKDTQYF	TGTGCCAGCAGCGCCCGGACTAGCGGGGGGAAAGATACGCAGTATTTT
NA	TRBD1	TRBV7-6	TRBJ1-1	CASSSRQGGDTEAFF	TGTGCCAGCAGCTCCAGACAGGGGGGGGACACTGAAGCTTTCTTT
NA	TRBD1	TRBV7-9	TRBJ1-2	CASSRPGTGDTF	TGTGCCAGCAGCCGTCCCGGGACAGGGGACACCTTC
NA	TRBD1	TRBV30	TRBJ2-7	CAWALGQGLDEQYF	TGTGCCTGGGCCCTCGGACAGGGGCTGGACGAGCAGTACTTC
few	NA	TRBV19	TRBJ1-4	CASRPHREPNREKLFF	TGTGCCAGTAGGCCGCACAGGGAACCTAATCGGGAAAAACTGTTTTTT
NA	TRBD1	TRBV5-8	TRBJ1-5	CASSFAGQGRQPQHF	TGTGCCAGCAGCTTTGCGGGACAGGGTCGTCAGCCCCAGCATTTT
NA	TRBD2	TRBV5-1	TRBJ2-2	CASSRRTSGPIGELFF	TGCGCCAGCAGCCGTCGGACTAGCGGGCCAATAGGGGAGCTGTTTTTT
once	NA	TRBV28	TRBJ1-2	CASSSGNYGYTF	TGTGCCAGCAGTTCAGGAAACTATGGCTACACCTTC
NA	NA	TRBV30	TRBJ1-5	CAWSAGTHSNQPQHF	TGTGCCTGGAGCGCCGGGACACATAGCAATCAGCCCCAGCATTTT